A single sample gave rise to the 32 T cell receptor beta chains below, sequenced in a study of shared clonotypes between healthy human individuals. Repertoires were generated with immunoSEQ multiplex PCR, while TCRdb's copy carries only in-frame clones and drops some. The table lists about 2 million clones, approximately 94% of them singletons, with 0.9% to 1.4% in the top ten. Cells designated naive CD8 were CD45RO-negative and were positively selected for CCR7, with terminally differentiated effector memory CD45RA+ cells excluded. Material for sequencing was naive CD8+ T cells sorted from blood. These receptors came from a man between 18 and 35 years old in good health.

V usage is TRBV28 and J usage is TRBJ2-5; TRBD2 aligns across 8 bases. Germline V gives CDR1 MDHEN, CDR2 SYDVKM. This CDR3 spans 14 amino acids. Trimming cost V 3 bases and J 7 bases; bases outside gene matches: 7. CDR3 bases: TGTGCCAGCAGTTTCGCGGGAGGAGAGGGGACCCAGTACTTC. Translated, it gives CASSFAGGEGTQYF.

The V call is TRBV7-2, the J call TRBJ2-7; D is ambiguous. V was cut by 0 bases and J by 8 bases, with 8 bases left in between. The CDR3 spans 12 residues. In germline, CDR1 is SGHTA, CDR2 FQGNSA. Here the CDR3 DNA reads TGTGCCAGCAGCTTAGCTATGCCGAAGCAGTACTTC. It encodes CASSLAMPKQYF.

The chain has TRBV27 and TRBJ2-7; D is unclear. This CDR3 is 12 amino acids long. In germline, CDR1 is MNHEY, CDR2 SMNVEV (reference sequence). Deletions cut 3 bases from V and 5 bases from J, with 8 bases between. The chain's CDR3 is CASSFPNDEQYF. DNA of the CDR3: TGTGCCAGCAGTTTTCCCAACGACGAGCAGTACTTC.

Points on this clone: Other DNA sequences in the same sample also yield this CDR3. The chain employs TRBV4-1 and TRBJ2-2; D is undetermined. Deletions cut 6 bases from V and 5 bases from J, with 7 bases between. The germline V gene encodes CDR1 MGHRA and CDR2 YSYEKL. This CDR3 contains 12 residues. The CDR3 protein is CASSPGTGELFF. As DNA, the CDR3 is TGCGCCAGCAGTCCCGGTACCGGGGAGCTGTTTTTT.

The chain combines TRBV7-2 with TRBJ2-1; perhaps TRBD1 as D (6 bases). V was pared by 1 base and J by 8 bases, with 21 bases between. There are 17 residues in the CDR3. Germline assignment: CDR1 SGHTA and CDR2 FQGNSA. Written as DNA, the CDR3 is TGTGCCAGCAGCTTAGTCGGGCAGGGGCGCTCTATGGATGAGCAGTTCTTC. It codes for CASSLVGQGRSMDEQFF. The full variable domain, its missing parts supplied by reference TRBV7-2 and TRBJ2-1, is GAGVSQSPSNKVTEKGKDVELRCDPISGHTALYWYRQSLGQGLEFLIYFQGNSAPDKSGLPSDRFSAERTGGSVSTLTIQRTQQEDSAVYLCASSLVGQGRSMDEQFFGPGTRLTVL.

V and J are TRBV6-5 and TRBJ1-1, with D uncertain. The CDR3 is 14 amino acids. The V and J ends lost 8 bases and 4 bases respectively, with 17 bases between them. Germline CDR1 MNHEY, CDR2 SVGAGI. The CDR3 loop is CASEAGGAGTEAFF. The CDR3 DNA reads TGTGCCAGCGAGGCGGGCGGTGCGGGCACTGAAGCTTTCTTT.

This clone has a handful of counts. The genes are TRBV30 and TRBJ1-6; 12 bases align to TRBD1. The length of the CDR3 is 15 residues. Germline lookup yields CDR1 GTSNPN and CDR2 SVGIG (reference sequence). V lost 6 bases, J lost 10 bases, and 10 bases stayed unmatched. The CDR3 sequence: CACQPLGQGASPLHF. In nucleotides, the CDR3 is TGTGCCTGCCAACCGCTGGGACAGGGGGCATCACCCCTCCACTTT.

The chain combines TRBV6-1 with TRBJ1-1; no definite D call. CDR3 length: 14 amino acids. In germline, CDR1 is MNHNS, CDR2 SASEGT. With 6 bases removed from V and 1 base from J, the gap between germline ends came to 12 bases. The CDR3, as DNA: TGTGCCAGCAGCGATCGGTCGGAGAACACTGAAGCTTTCTTT. It yields the protein CASSDRSENTEAFF.

This chain connects TRBV4-1 to TRBJ2-1, with 13 bases fitting TRBD2. Trimming took 0 bases from V and 8 from J; bases not matched to a gene: 4. CDR3 size: 16 residues. The germline gives CDR1 MGHRA, CDR2 YSYEKL. CDR3 in amino acids: CASSQETSGGAHEQFF. The CDR3 nucleotides read TGCGCCAGCAGCCAAGAAACTAGCGGGGGGGCGCATGAGCAGTTCTTC.

The chain uses TRBV2 and TRBJ2-5; TRBD2 aligns across 7 bases. Germline CDR1 is SNHLY and CDR2 is FYNNEI. V shed 10 bases, J shed 3 bases, and the junction held 11 bases outside the gene matches. The CDR3 has 14 amino acids. The CDR3 protein is CAIPTSSYEETQYF. For the CDR3, the DNA is TGTGCCATACCGACTAGCAGTTACGAAGAGACCCAGTACTTC. Drawing the rest from reference TRBV2 and TRBJ2-5, the complete variable domain is EPEVTQTPSHQVTQMGQEVILRCVPISNHLYFYWYRQILGQKVEFLVSFYNNEISEKSEIFDDQFSVERPDGSNFTLKIRSTKLEDSAMYFCAIPTSSYEETQYFGPGTRLLVL.

V usage is TRBV5-1 and J usage is TRBJ2-1; no firm D call. The CDR3 runs to 14 residues. The germline V gene has CDR1 SGHRS and CDR2 YFSETQ. The ends were cut back, 4 bases at V and 3 bases at J, with 11 bases in the middle. The chain's CDR3 is CASSQVDFYNEQFF. The DNA for the CDR3 is TGCGCCAGCAGCCAAGTAGATTTCTACAATGAGCAGTTCTTC.

The chain joins TRBV7-9 to TRBJ1-1; D gene unclear. The CDR3 sequence is 16 residues long. Germline CDR1 and CDR2: SEHNR and FQNEAQ (reference sequence). The V end lost 4 bases, the J end lost 3 bases, and 18 bases lay between the germline ends. The CDR3 here is CASSSTEAGADTEAFF. The DNA of the CDR3 is TGTGCCAGCAGCTCTACGGAGGCAGGAGCCGACACTGAAGCTTTCTTT.

DNA of the CDR3: TGCGCCAGCAGCCCAGAGCGGACAGGCGAGAACACTGAAGCTTTCTTT. Protein: CASSPERTGENTEAFF. The chain uses TRBV5-1 and TRBJ1-1; 7 nucleotides agree with TRBD1. The V gene end was trimmed by 4 bases and the J gene end by 1 base; junction bases not matched to a gene: 10. The CDR3 totals 16 residues. CDR1 is SGHRS and CDR2 is YFSETQ in the germline V gene.

This clone occurred once. This chain uses TRBV19 with TRBJ2-1; TRBD1 aligns across 9 bases. With 2 bases clipped from V and 7 bases from J, the junction kept 6 bases outside the gene matches. Looked up from germline, CDR1 is LNHDA and CDR2 is SQIVND (reference sequence). This CDR3 has 15 amino acids. For the CDR3, the DNA is TGTGCCAGTAGTATATACGGGACAGGGTGGAATGAGCAGTTCTTC. Translated, it gives CASSIYGTGWNEQFF.

The chain recombines TRBV6-5 with TRBJ1-1; TRBD1 matches at 7 bases. V was clipped by 5 bases and J by 4 bases; unmatched bases: 10. Germline V CDR1 and CDR2: MNHEY, SVGAGI. This CDR3 is built from 15 residues. This CDR3 reads CASSTNPGGGTEAFF. CDR3 nucleotides: TGTGCCAGCAGTACAAACCCAGGGGGAGGCACTGAAGCTTTCTTT.

This clone was seen only once. The chain uses TRBV5-1 and TRBJ2-7, with 9 bases lining up with TRBD2. V lost 4 bases and J lost 3; bases outside the gene matches: 5. Germline values: CDR1 SGHRS, CDR2 YFSETQ. The CDR3 has 14 residues. This chain's CDR3 is CASSLMTSGYEQYF. In DNA, the CDR3 is TGCGCCAGCAGCCTGATGACTAGCGGCTACGAGCAGTACTTC.

The chain recombines TRBV13 with TRBJ1-4; 9 nucleotides align to TRBD1. Trimming at V came to 5 bases and at J to 6 bases, leaving 4 bases not matched to a gene. The germline CDR1 and CDR2 sequences are PRHDT and FYEKMQ (reference sequence). CDR3 length: 14 residues. CDR3 amino acids: CASSMGQGDEKLFF. The CDR3 DNA follows: TGTGCCAGCAGCATGGGACAGGGAGATGAAAAACTGTTTTTT.

The J gene is TRBJ2-2, the V gene TRBV9, with TRBD2 identical over 14 bases. Unmatched junction bases numbered 10, after V lost 4 bases and J lost 5 bases. This CDR3 is 18 amino acids long. Germline V gives CDR1 SGDLS, CDR2 YYNGEE. CDR3 region: CASSKRKGLAGETGELFF. For the CDR3, the DNA is TGTGCCAGCAGCAAGCGGAAGGGACTAGCGGGAGAAACCGGGGAGCTGTTTTTT.

A few counts support this clone. V is TRBV6-1 and J is TRBJ1-6; TRBD1 aligns across 7 bases. This CDR3 has 14 amino acids. Germline V CDR1 and CDR2: MNHNS, SASEGT. The ends lost 4 bases at V and 7 bases at J; junction bases unmatched: 4. The CDR3 coding sequence is TGTGCCAGCAGTGCGACAGGGAGCAATTCACCCCTCCACTTT. Its translation: CASSATGSNSPLHF.

This clone was recorded once. The chain has TRBV7-9 and TRBJ1-2, with a possible D match to TRBD1 (6 bases). Trimming left V 5 bases short and J 4 bases short, with 17 bases between. Germline V gives CDR1 SEHNR, CDR2 FQNEAQ (reference sequence). There are 15 residues in the CDR3. The CDR3 protein is CASSGGGGEGYGYTF. The CDR3 region has the DNA TGTGCCAGCAGCGGAGGGGGGGGAGAGGGCTATGGCTACACCTTC.

In the case of this clone: The same CDR3 arises from other DNA sequences in this sample as well. V is TRBV11-2 and J is TRBJ2-7, with D unresolved. V lost 2 bases and J 2 bases, leaving 7 bases between the germline ends. Germline V lookup: CDR1 SGHAT, CDR2 FQNNGV. CDR3 length: 13 amino acids. This CDR3 is CASSLPGPYEQYF. The CDR3 DNA is TGTGCCAGCAGCTTACCGGGTCCCTACGAGCAGTACTTC.

This sequence joins TRBV9 and TRBJ2-7; 10 nucleotides agree with TRBD2. V was pared by 4 bases and J by 2 bases, with 15 bases of the junction left unmatched. This CDR3 has 18 amino acids. CDR1 and CDR2 (germline): SGDLS, YYNGEE. This CDR3 reads CASSPEPLLAGPPYEQYF. CDR3 nucleotides: TGTGCCAGCAGCCCAGAACCCCTACTAGCGGGGCCCCCCTACGAGCAGTACTTC. Supplemented by reference TRBV9 and TRBJ2-7, the full variable domain reads DSGVTQTPKHLITATGQRVTLRCSPRSGDLSVYWYQQSLDQGLQFLIQYYNGEERAKGNILERFSAQQFPDLHSELNLSSLELGDSALYFCASSPEPLLAGPPYEQYFGPGTRLTVT.

J is TRBJ2-5 and V is TRBV6-5; D perhaps matches TRBD2 (6 bases). CDR3 length: 15 residues. Looked up from germline, CDR1 is MNHEY and CDR2 is SVGAGI. Trimming left V 4 bases short and J 3 bases short, with 15 bases between. CDR3: CASSSGTLYEETQYF. In nucleotides, the CDR3 is TGTGCCAGCAGTTCGGGGACTCTCTATGAAGAGACCCAGTACTTC.

V is TRBV2 and J is TRBJ2-5; D gene unclear. The ends were cut back, 1 base at V and 5 bases at J, with 11 bases in the middle. The CDR3 is 14 residues long. Per germline, CDR1 SNHLY and CDR2 FYNNEI. For the CDR3, the DNA is TGTGCCAGCAGTGAAGAGGGCGTAAGGGAGACCCAGTACTTC. Protein: CASSEEGVRETQYF.

The chain recombines TRBV2 with TRBJ1-5; no firm D call. The CDR3 loop spans 15 amino acids. V lost 2 bases and J 1 base, leaving 9 bases between the germline ends. The germline gives CDR1 SNHLY, CDR2 FYNNEI. For the CDR3, the DNA is TGTGCCAGCAGTGAACGGGTAAGCAGCAATCAGCCCCAGCATTTT. Its protein is CASSERVSSNQPQHF.

This clone was counted a few times. The genes are TRBV6-1 and TRBJ2-7, with D unresolved. V was pared by 0 bases and J by 2 bases, with 8 bases between. Germline CDR1 reads MNHNS; CDR2 reads SASEGT. The CDR3 extends over 14 amino acids. The CDR3 DNA follows: TGTGCCAGCAGTGAAGCGGGATCCGCCTACGAGCAGTACTTC. Protein sequence: CASSEAGSAYEQYF.

The genes are TRBV2 and TRBJ1-5; TRBD1 matches at 9 bases. Germline V lookup: CDR1 SNHLY, CDR2 FYNNEI. The trim removed 6 bases at V and 0 bases at J, leaving 12 bases unmatched. The CDR3 loop spans 18 amino acids. As DNA, the CDR3 is TGTGCCAGCAGACTGGGGATGGGACAGGGTCCTAGCAATCAGCCCCAGCATTTT. Translated: CASRLGMGQGPSNQPQHF.

For this clone: This sample includes further DNA sequences coding for the same CDR3. The chain has TRBV29-1 and TRBJ2-1; D unresolved. The V gene's germline CDR1 is SQVTM and CDR2 ANQGSEA. There are 12 residues in the CDR3. Trimming removed 1 base at V and 8 bases at J, with 9 bases between. CDR3 bases: TGCAGCGTTGAAGGATCGGGCTATGAGCAGTTCTTC. Amino acid sequence: CSVEGSGYEQFF.

The rearrangement links TRBV6-5 to TRBJ2-7, with D tentatively TRBD1 (6 bases). Trimming left V 6 bases short and J 2 bases short, with 11 bases between. CDR1 and CDR2 from the germline V gene are MNHEY and SVGAGI. The CDR3 contains 13 residues. The CDR3 nucleotides read TGTGCCAGCAGATCGACAGGAACCTACGAGCAGTACTTC. Residues: CASRSTGTYEQYF.

DNA for the CDR3: TGTGCCAGCGCAGGGGCAACTAATGAAAAACTGTTTTTT. This translates into CASAGATNEKLFF. The V gene is TRBV9, the J gene TRBJ1-4; TRBD1 is a possible D gene (6 bases). Germline CDR1 reads SGDLS; CDR2 reads YYNGEE. V lost 7 bases to trimming and J lost 0 bases, with 7 bases between them. This CDR3 is 13 amino acids long. The full variable domain, completed using reference TRBV9 and TRBJ1-4, is DSGVTQTPKHLITATGQRVTLRCSPRSGDLSVYWYQQSLDQGLQFLIQYYNGEERAKGNILERFSAQQFPDLHSELNLSSLELGDSALYFCASAGATNEKLFFGSGTQLSVL.

As regards this clone: The same CDR3 arises from other DNA sequences in this sample as well. The chain is built from TRBV4-1 and TRBJ2-7, with TRBD2 identical over 8 bases. In germline, CDR1 is MGHRA, CDR2 YSYEKL. The CDR3 has 13 residues. With V trimmed by 4 bases and J by 4 bases, 3 bases remained unmatched. DNA for the CDR3: TGCGCCAGCAGCCGAGGACTAGCATACGAGCAGTACTTC. The encoded protein is CASSRGLAYEQYF.

Here the CDR3 reads CASSVGTNSFGYTEAFF. The CDR3 DNA reads TGTGCCAGCAGCGTGGGGACCAATTCATTCGGATACACTGAAGCTTTCTTT. This rearrangement joins TRBV9 to TRBJ1-1; D perhaps matches TRBD1 (5 bases). V was cut by 2 bases and J by 3 bases, with 20 bases left in between. Germline CDR1 SGDLS, CDR2 YYNGEE. The CDR3 runs 17 residues.